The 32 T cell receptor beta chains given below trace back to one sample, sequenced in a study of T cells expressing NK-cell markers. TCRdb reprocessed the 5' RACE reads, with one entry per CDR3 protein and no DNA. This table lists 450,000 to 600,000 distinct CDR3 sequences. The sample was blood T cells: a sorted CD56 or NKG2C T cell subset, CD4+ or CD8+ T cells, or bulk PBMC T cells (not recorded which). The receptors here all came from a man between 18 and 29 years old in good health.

CDR3 loop: CASNPGGSSYEQYF. The chain has TRBV2 and TRBJ2-7; as DNA is missing, the TRBD1 call by TCRdb cannot be tested. CDR1 SNHLY and CDR2 FYNNEI come from the germline V gene. This CDR3 is built from 14 residues.

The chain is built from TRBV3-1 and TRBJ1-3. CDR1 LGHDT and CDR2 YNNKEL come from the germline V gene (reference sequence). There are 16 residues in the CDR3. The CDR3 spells CASSQEGGGFRDTIYF.

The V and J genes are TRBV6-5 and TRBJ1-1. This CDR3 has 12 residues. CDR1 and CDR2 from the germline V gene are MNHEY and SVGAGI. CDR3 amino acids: CASSFGGNEAFF.

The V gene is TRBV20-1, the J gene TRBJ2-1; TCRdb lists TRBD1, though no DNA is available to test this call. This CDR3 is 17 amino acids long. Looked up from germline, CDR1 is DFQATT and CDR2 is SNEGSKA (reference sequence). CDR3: CSARDVPGPGSYNEQFF.

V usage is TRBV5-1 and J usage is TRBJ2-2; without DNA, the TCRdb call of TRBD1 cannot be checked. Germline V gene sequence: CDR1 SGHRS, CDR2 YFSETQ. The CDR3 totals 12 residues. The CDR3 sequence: CASRGQPGELFF.

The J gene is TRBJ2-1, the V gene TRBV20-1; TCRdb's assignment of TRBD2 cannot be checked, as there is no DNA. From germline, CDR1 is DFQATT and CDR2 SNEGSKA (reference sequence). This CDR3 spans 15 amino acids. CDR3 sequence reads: CSADPGTSGSHEQFF.

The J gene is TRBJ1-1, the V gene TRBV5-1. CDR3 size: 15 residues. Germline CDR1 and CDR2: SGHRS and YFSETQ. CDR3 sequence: CASSPWGERGTEAFF.

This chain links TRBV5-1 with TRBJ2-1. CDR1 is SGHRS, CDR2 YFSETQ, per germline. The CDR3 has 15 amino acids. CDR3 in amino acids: CASSLSFSPYNEQFF.

The CDR3 reads CASSITADSSYEQYF. The J gene is TRBJ2-7, the V gene TRBV7-9. Germline V gene data show CDR1 as SEHNR and CDR2 as FQNEAQ (reference sequence). The CDR3 loop spans 15 amino acids.

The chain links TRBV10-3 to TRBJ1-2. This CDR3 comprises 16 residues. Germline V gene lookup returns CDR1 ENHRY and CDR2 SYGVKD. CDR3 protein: CAISPNPEGRHYGYTF.

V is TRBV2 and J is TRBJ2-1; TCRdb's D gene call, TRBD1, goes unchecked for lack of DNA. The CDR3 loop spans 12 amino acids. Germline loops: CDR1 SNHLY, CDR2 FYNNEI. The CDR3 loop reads CAPRGDRGEQFF.

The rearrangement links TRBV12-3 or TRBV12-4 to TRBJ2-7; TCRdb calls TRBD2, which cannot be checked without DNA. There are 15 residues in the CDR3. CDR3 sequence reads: CASRRDSLGSYEQYF.

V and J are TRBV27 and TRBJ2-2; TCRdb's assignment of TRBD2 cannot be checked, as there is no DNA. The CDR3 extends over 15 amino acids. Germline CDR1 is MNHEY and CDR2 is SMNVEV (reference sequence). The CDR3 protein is CASSHRTLYTGELFF.

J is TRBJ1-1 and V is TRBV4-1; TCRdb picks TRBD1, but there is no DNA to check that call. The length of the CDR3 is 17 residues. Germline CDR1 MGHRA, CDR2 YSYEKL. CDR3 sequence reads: CASSRGDRDPMNTEAFF.

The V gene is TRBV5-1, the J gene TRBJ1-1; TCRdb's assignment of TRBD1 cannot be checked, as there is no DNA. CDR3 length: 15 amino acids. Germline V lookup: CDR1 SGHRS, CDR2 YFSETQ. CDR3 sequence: CASSLDGGPNTEAFF.

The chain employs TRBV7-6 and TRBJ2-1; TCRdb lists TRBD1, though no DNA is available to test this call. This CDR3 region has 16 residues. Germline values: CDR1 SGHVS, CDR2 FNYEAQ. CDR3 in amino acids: CASSPLGPRSPDEQFF. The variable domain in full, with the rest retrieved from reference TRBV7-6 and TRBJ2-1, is GAGVSQSPRYKVTKRGQDVALRCDPISGHVSLYWYRQALGQGPEFLTYFNYEAQQDKSGLPNDRFSAERPEGSISTLTIQRTEQRDSAMYRCASSPLGPRSPDEQFFGPGTRLTVL.

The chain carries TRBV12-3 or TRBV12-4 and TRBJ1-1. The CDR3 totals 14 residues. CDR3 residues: CAISTSTANTEAFF.

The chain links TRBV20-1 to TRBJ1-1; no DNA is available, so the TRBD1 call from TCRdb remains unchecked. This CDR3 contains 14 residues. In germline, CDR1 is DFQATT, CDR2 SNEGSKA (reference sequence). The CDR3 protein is CSAEMQQGVKEAFF.

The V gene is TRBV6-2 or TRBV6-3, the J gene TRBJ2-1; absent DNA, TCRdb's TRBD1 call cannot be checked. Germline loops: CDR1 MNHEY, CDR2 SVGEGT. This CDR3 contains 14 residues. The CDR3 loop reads CASRGPGQVHEQFF.

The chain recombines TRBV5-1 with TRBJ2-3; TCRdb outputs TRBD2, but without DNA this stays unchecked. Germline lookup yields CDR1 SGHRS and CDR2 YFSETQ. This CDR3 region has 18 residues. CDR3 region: CASSSRTSGRPRTDTQYF. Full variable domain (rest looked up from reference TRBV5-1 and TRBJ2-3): KAGVTQTPRYLIKTRGQQVTLSCSPISGHRSVSWYQQTPGQGLQFLFEYFSETQRNKGNFPGRFSGRQFSNSRSEMNVSTLELGDSALYLCASSSRTSGRPRTDTQYFGPGTRLTVL.

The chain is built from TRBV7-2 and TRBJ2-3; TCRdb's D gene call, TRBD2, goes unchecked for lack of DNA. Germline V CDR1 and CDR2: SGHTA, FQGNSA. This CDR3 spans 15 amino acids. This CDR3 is CASSLKRGSTDTQYF. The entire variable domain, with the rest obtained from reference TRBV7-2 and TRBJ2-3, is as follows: GAGVSQSPSNKVTEKGKDVELRCDPISGHTALYWYRQSLGQGLEFLIYFQGNSAPDKSGLPSDRFSAERTGGSVSTLTIQRTQQEDSAVYLCASSLKRGSTDTQYFGPGTRLTVL.

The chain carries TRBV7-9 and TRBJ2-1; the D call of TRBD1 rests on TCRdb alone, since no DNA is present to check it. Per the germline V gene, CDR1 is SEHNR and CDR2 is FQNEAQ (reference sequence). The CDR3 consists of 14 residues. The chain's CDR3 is CASSLWDTNNEQFF.

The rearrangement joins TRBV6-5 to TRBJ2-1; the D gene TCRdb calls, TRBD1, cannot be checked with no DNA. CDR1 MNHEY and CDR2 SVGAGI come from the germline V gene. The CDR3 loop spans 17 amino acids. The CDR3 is CASSYSTGGLNGNEQFF.

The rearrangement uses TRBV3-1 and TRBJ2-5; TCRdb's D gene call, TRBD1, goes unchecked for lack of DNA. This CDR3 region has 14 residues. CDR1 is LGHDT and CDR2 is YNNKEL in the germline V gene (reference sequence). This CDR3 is CASSQVVGGETQYF.

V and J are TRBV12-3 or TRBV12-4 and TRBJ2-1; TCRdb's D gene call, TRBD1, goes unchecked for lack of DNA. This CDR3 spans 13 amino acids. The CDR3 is CASNPGENNEQFF.

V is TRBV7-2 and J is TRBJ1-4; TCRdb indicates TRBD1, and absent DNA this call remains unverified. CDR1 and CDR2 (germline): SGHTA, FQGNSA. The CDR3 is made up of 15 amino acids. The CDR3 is CASSRNRGRAEKLFF.

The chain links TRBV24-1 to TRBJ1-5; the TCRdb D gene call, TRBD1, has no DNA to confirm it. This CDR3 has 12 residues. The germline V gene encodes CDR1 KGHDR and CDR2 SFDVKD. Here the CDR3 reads CATTSQGAPQHF.

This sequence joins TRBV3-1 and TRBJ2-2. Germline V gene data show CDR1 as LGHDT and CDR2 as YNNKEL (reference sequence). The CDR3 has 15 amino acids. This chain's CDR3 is CASSQERILTGELFF. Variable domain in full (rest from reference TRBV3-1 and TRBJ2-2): DTAVSQTPKYLVTQMGNDKSIKCEQNLGHDTMYWYKQDSKKFLKIMFSYNNKELIINETVPNRFSPKSPDKAHLNLHINSLELGDSAVYFCASSQERILTGELFFGEGSRLTVL.

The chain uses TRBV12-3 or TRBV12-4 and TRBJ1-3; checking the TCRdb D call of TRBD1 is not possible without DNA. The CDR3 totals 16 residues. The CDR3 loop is CASSLAGQGSGNTIYF.

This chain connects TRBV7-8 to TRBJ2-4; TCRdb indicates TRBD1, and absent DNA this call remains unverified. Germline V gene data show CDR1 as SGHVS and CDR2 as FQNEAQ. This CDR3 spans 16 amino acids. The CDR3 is CASSLQGRLAKNIQYF.

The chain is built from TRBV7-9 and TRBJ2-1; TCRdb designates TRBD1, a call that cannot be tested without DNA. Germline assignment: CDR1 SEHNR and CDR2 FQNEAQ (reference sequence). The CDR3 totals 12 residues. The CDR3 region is CAGGPPGNEQFF.

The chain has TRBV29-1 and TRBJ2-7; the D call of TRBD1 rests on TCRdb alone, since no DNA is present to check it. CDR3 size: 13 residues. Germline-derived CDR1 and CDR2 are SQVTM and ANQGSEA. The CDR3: CSVRGTSTQEQYF.